This TCR beta chain was recovered during a study of blood T cell repertoires in COVID-19. Overall study context: Donors in the United States, Italy and Spain gave samples during acute or convalescent COVID-19.

The CDR3 spans 14 residues. Germline V gene lookup returns CDR1 KGHSH and CDR2 LQKENI. V lost 2 bases and J 3 bases, leaving 7 bases between the germline ends. Assay used: immunoSEQ multiplex PCR; TCRdb lists only in-frame clones, some missing. The sample holds approximately 100,000 clones, approximately 72% seen once. The chain couples TRBV18 to TRBJ2-2; the D gene is possibly TRBD1 (6 bases). The receptor was isolated from a man aged 70-80 years with acute or convalescent COVID-19. The sequencing sample was made of peripheral blood. Here the CDR3 reads CASSPNRDTGELFF. In DNA form, the CDR3 reads TGTGCCAGCTCACCAAACAGGGACACCGGGGAGCTGTTTTTT.